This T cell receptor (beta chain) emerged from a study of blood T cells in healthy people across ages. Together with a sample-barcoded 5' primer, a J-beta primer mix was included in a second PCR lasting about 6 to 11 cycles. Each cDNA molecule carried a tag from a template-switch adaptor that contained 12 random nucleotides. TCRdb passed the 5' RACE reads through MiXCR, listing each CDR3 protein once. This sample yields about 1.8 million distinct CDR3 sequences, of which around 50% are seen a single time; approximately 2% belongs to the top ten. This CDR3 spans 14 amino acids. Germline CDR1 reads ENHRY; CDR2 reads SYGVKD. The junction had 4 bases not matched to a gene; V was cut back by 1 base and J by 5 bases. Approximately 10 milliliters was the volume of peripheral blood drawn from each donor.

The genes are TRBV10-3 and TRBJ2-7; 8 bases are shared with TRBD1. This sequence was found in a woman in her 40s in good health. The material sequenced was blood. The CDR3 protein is CAISEFQGAHEQYF. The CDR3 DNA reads TGTGCCATCAGTGAGTTTCAGGGGGCCCACGAGCAGTACTTC.